The 20 T cell receptor beta chains in this list originate from one sample, sequenced in a study of cytomegalovirus exposure and HLA in healthy donors. The PCR had 60 Vbeta and 13 Jbeta primers. TCRdb's copy holds only in-frame clones and misses some; the assay was immunoSEQ multiplex PCR. The sample spans under 200,000 clones; the ten largest clones claim 2% to 2.5%. The sample was PBMCs. These receptors came from a man aged 30-40 years in good health and CMV-seronegative.

The gene calls are TRBV25-1 and TRBJ1-2; 9 bases fit TRBD1. The germline CDR1 and CDR2 sequences are MGHDK and SYGVNS. The CDR3 is made up of 16 amino acids. Trimming cost V 3 bases and J 4 bases; bases outside gene matches: 9. CDR3 sequence reads: CASSDITTGGLYGYTF. CDR3 bases: TGTGCCAGCAGTGACATTACGACAGGGGGGCTCTATGGCTACACCTTC.

Here the CDR3 DNA reads TGTGCCAGCAGCCGACACAGATACGAGCAGTACTTC. Encoded protein: CASSRHRYEQYF. The gene calls are TRBV7-9 and TRBJ2-7, with D unclear. Trimming stripped 5 bases from V and 4 bases from J, with 9 bases between. This CDR3 has 12 residues. CDR1 is SEHNR and CDR2 is FQNEAQ in the germline V gene (reference sequence).

The gene calls are TRBV10-1 and TRBJ1-1, with D perhaps matching TRBD1 (6 bases). V was trimmed by 8 bases and J by 0 bases, leaving 16 bases between them. The CDR3 has 15 amino acids. The germline CDR1 and CDR2 sequences are WNHNN and SYGVQD (reference sequence). The CDR3 loop is CASRGGGSLNTEAFF. CDR3 bases: TGCGCCAGCCGAGGGGGGGGCAGCCTGAACACTGAAGCTTTCTTT.

Comment on this clone: Relative to the germline gene, one junction end is altered; a read error may explain this. This sequence joins TRBV7-8 and TRBJ1-3, with D unresolved. The CDR3 covers 15 residues. Per the germline V gene, CDR1 is SGHVS and CDR2 is FQNEAQ. CDR3 protein: CASSLGVQAGNAIYF. CDR3 bases: TGTGCCAGCAGCTTAGGGGTGCAGGCGGGAAACGCCATATATTTT.

This chain connects TRBV4-1 to TRBJ2-6; 11 positions agree with TRBD2. The V gene's germline CDR1 is MGHRA and CDR2 YSYEKL. The V gene end was trimmed by 2 bases and the J gene end by 0 bases; junction bases not matched to a gene: 6. This CDR3 contains 19 residues. The CDR3 sequence: CASSQLGLADRSGANVLTF. In nucleotides, the CDR3 is TGCGCCAGCAGCCAATTGGGACTAGCGGATCGCTCTGGGGCCAACGTCCTGACTTTC.

V gene TRBV5-4 combines with J gene TRBJ2-6; perhaps TRBD1 as D (6 bases). This CDR3 region has 16 residues. Germline V gene sequence: CDR1 SGHNT, CDR2 YYREEE (reference sequence). V gave up 0 bases and J gave up 5 bases, with 12 bases separating them. The CDR3 protein is CASSLDRAYRANVLTF. CDR3 bases: TGTGCCAGCAGCTTGGACAGGGCCTATAGGGCCAACGTCCTGACTTTC. The entire variable domain, with the rest obtained from reference TRBV5-4 and TRBJ2-6, is as follows: ETGVTQSPTHLIKTRGQQVTLRCSSQSGHNTVSWYQQALGQGPQFIFQYYREEENGRGNFPPRFSGLQFPNYSSELNVNALELDDSALYLCASSLDRAYRANVLTFGAGSRLTVL.

The V and J genes are TRBV6-5 and TRBJ2-5, with 8 bases identical to TRBD1. V trimming: 2 bases; J trimming: 1 base; junction bases outside the gene matches: 3. From germline, CDR1 is MNHEY and CDR2 SVGAGI. This CDR3 is built from 15 residues. For the CDR3, the DNA is TGTGCCAGCAGTTACGGGACAGGCCTCCAAGAGACCCAGTACTTC. Its translation: CASSYGTGLQETQYF.

The V call is TRBV29-1, the J call TRBJ1-4; TRBD1 might be the D (5 bases). Germline values: CDR1 SQVTM, CDR2 ANQGSEA. The length of the CDR3 is 13 residues. The germline V and J ends were trimmed by 3 bases and 8 bases, with 13 bases remaining between them. CDR3 loop: CSVERTNGEKLFF. The DNA for the CDR3 is TGCAGCGTTGAGAGGACAAACGGAGAAAAACTGTTTTTT.

The chain uses TRBV4-2 and TRBJ2-5, with D maybe TRBD1 (6 bases). Matching the DNA end better, TRBJ2-7 makes the J call doubtful. Germline loops: CDR1 LGHNA, CDR2 YNFKEQ. This CDR3 comprises 18 residues. CDR3 sequence: CASSQDTLGDIGSYEQYF. In DNA, the CDR3 is TGTGCCAGCAGCCAAGATACTTTAGGGGACATAGGATCCTACGAGCAGTACTTC.

The chain recombines TRBV29-1 with TRBJ2-7, with TRBD1 matching over 9 bases. V shed 8 bases and J 3 bases; nucleotides not matched to a gene: 11. Germline CDR1 and CDR2: SQVTM and ANQGSEA. This CDR3 contains 14 residues. The CDR3 DNA sequence: TGCAGCATCAACCCCGGGACAGGGAGCTACGAGCAGTACTTC. This gives the protein CSINPGTGSYEQYF.

The rearrangement links TRBV6-5 to TRBJ2-7, with D maybe TRBD1 (5 bases). Trimming cost V 0 bases and J 6 bases, with 9 bases left between them. Germline V gene sequence: CDR1 MNHEY, CDR2 SVGAGI. The CDR3 totals 13 residues. The CDR3 DNA follows: TGTGCCAGCAGTTACTCAGGACACTTCGAGCAGTACTTC. Translation: CASSYSGHFEQYF.

The chain uses TRBV7-9 and TRBJ2-3; 7 bases are a match to TRBD1. Germline trimming cut 6 bases from V and 6 bases from J; bases unmatched to any gene: 12. The germline V gene encodes CDR1 SEHNR and CDR2 FQNEAQ (reference sequence). The CDR3 loop spans 15 amino acids. This CDR3 is CASRPQGESWDTQYF. CDR3 DNA sequence: TGTGCCAGCAGACCCCAGGGGGAAAGCTGGGATACGCAGTATTTT.

The chain couples TRBV27 to TRBJ1-5, with 8 positions matching TRBD1. The germline gives CDR1 MNHEY, CDR2 SMNVEV (reference sequence). CDR3 length: 16 residues. V was clipped by 3 bases and J by 5 bases; unmatched bases: 9. CDR3: CASSFYSQGGYQPQHF. The CDR3 DNA sequence: TGTGCCAGCAGTTTCTATTCACAGGGGGGGTATCAGCCCCAGCATTTT.

The V gene is TRBV5-5, the J gene TRBJ1-1, with D possibly matching TRBD1 (5 bases). The CDR3 extends over 16 amino acids. The germline V gene encodes CDR1 SGHKS and CDR2 YYEKEE (reference sequence). V was trimmed by 5 bases and J by 0 bases, leaving 17 bases between them. CDR3 amino acids: CASRLGGGSMNTEAFF. CDR3 coding DNA: TGTGCCAGCAGGCTGGGCGGGGGTTCCATGAACACTGAAGCTTTCTTT.

The gene calls are TRBV11-2 and TRBJ1-4; D might be TRBD1 (5 bases). Trimming took off 5 bases at V and 8 bases at J, with 18 bases between the two ends. Germline V gives CDR1 SGHAT, CDR2 FQNNGV. The CDR3 extends over 15 amino acids. The DNA of the CDR3 is TGTGCCAGCAGCCCCTTGGAGGGGTGGAGAGAAAAACTGTTTTTT. It yields the protein CASSPLEGWREKLFF.

The chain links TRBV6-1 to TRBJ2-1; possibly TRBD2 for D (6 bases). V shed 1 base and J shed 3 bases, with 13 bases lying between them. Germline-derived CDR1 and CDR2 are MNHNS and SASEGT. The CDR3 length is 16 residues. This CDR3 is CASSEEVSGFYNEQFF. CDR3 in DNA: TGTGCCAGCAGTGAAGAGGTTAGCGGCTTCTACAATGAGCAGTTCTTC.

The rearrangement links TRBV12-5 to TRBJ1-6; a weak D match, TRBD1 (5 bases). There are 16 residues in the CDR3. The germline V and J ends were trimmed by 0 bases and 7 bases, with 13 bases remaining between them. Germline CDR1 is LGHNT and CDR2 is FRNRAP. CDR3 nucleotides: TGTGCTAGTGGTTTGGTACTGGGACTACCAAATTCACCCCTCCACTTT. Residues: CASGLVLGLPNSPLHF.

This sequence joins TRBV19 and TRBJ1-5; TRBD1 is a possible D gene (6 bases). Germline V CDR1 and CDR2: LNHDA, SQIVND (reference sequence). The CDR3 is made up of 18 amino acids. The V end lost 4 bases, the J end lost 1 base, and 20 bases lay between the germline ends. CDR3 nucleotides: TGTGCCAGTAGTAGAGGCCCAGGGGCGTTAGGGAGCAATCAGCCCCAGCATTTT. It codes for CASSRGPGALGSNQPQHF.

Comments on this clone: The same CDR3 arises from other DNA sequences in this sample as well. This chain joins TRBV9 and TRBJ2-7; D may be TRBD1 (7 bases). This CDR3 contains 15 residues. Trimming took off 0 bases at V and 2 bases at J, with 12 bases between the two ends. The germline CDR1 and CDR2 sequences are SGDLS and YYNGEE. CDR3 region: CASSVGRDRPYEQYF. The DNA of the CDR3 is TGTGCCAGCAGCGTAGGGCGGGACAGACCCTACGAGCAGTACTTC.

This chain links TRBV7-9 with TRBJ1-4; no reliable D call. This CDR3 comprises 12 residues. The germline V and J ends were trimmed by 2 bases and 7 bases, with 5 bases remaining between them. Germline assignment: CDR1 SEHNR and CDR2 FQNEAQ (reference sequence). CDR3 nucleotide sequence: TGTGCCAGCAGCTTAATCGGTGAAAAACTGTTTTTT. It translates to CASSLIGEKLFF.